The 2 T cell receptor beta chains below come from one sample, sequenced in a study of beta chain features in type 1 diabetes. Investigators reverse transcribed all isolated RNA, so they sequenced expressed TCRB transcripts. This table comes from immunoSEQ multiplex PCR, and its TCRdb copy is limited to in-frame clones, with some not included. The sample includes 70,000 to 95,000 clones, 25% to 35% seen only once; the top ten take roughly 0.45%. The sequenced sample consisted of stem cell memory CD4+ T cells from blood. These receptors were taken from a woman aged 18-29 years in good health.

The V gene is TRBV5-1, the J gene TRBJ2-5; D not resolved. The V end was cut by 0 bases, the J end by 2 bases, with 11 bases between. The CDR3 runs to 15 residues. In germline, CDR1 is SGHRS, CDR2 YFSETQ. CDR3: CASSLAAAQQETQYF. For the CDR3, the DNA is TGCGCCAGCAGCTTGGCCGCCGCACAACAAGAGACCCAGTACTTC.

The chain is built from TRBV6-5 and TRBJ2-1; 9 positions match TRBD2. The germline gives CDR1 MNHEY, CDR2 SVGAGI. The CDR3 has 14 residues. Trimming removed 7 bases from V and 4 bases from J; junction bases left unmatched: 5. CDR3 sequence (DNA): TGTGCCAGCACCTCGACTAGCGGATACAATGAGCAGTTCTTC. Protein product: CASTSTSGYNEQFF.